The 5 T cell receptor beta chains presented below share a single source sample, sequenced in a study of blood T cell repertoires in COVID-19. Assay: immunoSEQ multiplex PCR; the TCRdb copy retains only in-frame clones and omits some. The sample has about 260,000 clones; around 84% are singletons. The specimen sequenced was peripheral blood. The receptors were sampled from a woman in her sixties with COVID-19, enrolled during active disease.

The V call is TRBV5-1, the J call TRBJ2-3; 8 nucleotides line up with TRBD1. This CDR3 contains 15 residues. CDR1 is SGHRS, CDR2 YFSETQ, per germline. V trimming: 6 bases; J trimming: 3 bases; junction bases outside the gene matches: 9. As DNA, the CDR3 is TGCGCCAGCACCCCACAGGACAGGGAAACAGATACGCAGTATTTT. This encodes CASTPQDRETDTQYF.

J is TRBJ2-7 and V is TRBV5-1; D is uncertain. V dropped 0 bases and J dropped 3 bases, with 7 bases sitting between them. Germline V CDR1 and CDR2: SGHRS, YFSETQ. The CDR3 runs 13 residues. The CDR3 protein is CASSLGASYEQYF. CDR3 nucleotide sequence: TGCGCCAGCAGCTTGGGGGCGAGCTACGAGCAGTACTTC.

The chain employs TRBV19 and TRBJ2-2; D is uncertain. Germline lookup yields CDR1 LNHDA and CDR2 SQIVND (reference sequence). The CDR3 sequence is 14 residues long. V was trimmed by 6 bases and J by 4 bases, leaving 12 bases between them. The CDR3 sequence: CASRWVAVTGELFF. CDR3 nucleotide sequence: TGTGCCAGTAGATGGGTAGCTGTCACCGGGGAGCTGTTTTTT.

The chain links TRBV5-1 to TRBJ2-3; D ambiguous. Per the germline V gene, CDR1 is SGHRS and CDR2 is YFSETQ. Trimming pared 0 bases from V and 9 bases from J, leaving 8 bases between. The CDR3 loop spans 12 amino acids. CDR3: CASSLARETQYF. The CDR3 DNA is TGCGCCAGCAGCTTGGCCCGCGAAACGCAGTATTTT.

The rearrangement uses TRBV5-1 and TRBJ2-7, with 7 bases matching TRBD2. CDR3 size: 14 residues. The junction had 9 bases not matched to a gene; V was cut back by 6 bases and J by 3 bases. The germline CDR1 and CDR2 sequences are SGHRS and YFSETQ. DNA of the CDR3: TGCGCCAGCAACCCCGAGGAGCGGGGCTACGAGCAGTACTTC. As protein: CASNPEERGYEQYF.